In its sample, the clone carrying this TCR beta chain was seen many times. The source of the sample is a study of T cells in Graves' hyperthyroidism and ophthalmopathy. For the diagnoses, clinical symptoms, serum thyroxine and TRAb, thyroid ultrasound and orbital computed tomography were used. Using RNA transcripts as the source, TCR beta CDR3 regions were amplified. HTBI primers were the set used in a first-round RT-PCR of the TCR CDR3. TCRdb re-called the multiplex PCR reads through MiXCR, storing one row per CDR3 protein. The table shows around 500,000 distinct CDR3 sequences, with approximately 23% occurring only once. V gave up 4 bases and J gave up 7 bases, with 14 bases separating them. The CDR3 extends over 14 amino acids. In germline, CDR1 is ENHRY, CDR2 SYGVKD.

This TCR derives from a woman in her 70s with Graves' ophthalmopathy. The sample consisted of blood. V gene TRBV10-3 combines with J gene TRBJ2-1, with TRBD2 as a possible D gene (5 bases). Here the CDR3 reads CAISGRLAGNEQFF. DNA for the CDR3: TGTGCCATCAGTGGTAGGCTAGCCGGAAATGAGCAGTTCTTC.